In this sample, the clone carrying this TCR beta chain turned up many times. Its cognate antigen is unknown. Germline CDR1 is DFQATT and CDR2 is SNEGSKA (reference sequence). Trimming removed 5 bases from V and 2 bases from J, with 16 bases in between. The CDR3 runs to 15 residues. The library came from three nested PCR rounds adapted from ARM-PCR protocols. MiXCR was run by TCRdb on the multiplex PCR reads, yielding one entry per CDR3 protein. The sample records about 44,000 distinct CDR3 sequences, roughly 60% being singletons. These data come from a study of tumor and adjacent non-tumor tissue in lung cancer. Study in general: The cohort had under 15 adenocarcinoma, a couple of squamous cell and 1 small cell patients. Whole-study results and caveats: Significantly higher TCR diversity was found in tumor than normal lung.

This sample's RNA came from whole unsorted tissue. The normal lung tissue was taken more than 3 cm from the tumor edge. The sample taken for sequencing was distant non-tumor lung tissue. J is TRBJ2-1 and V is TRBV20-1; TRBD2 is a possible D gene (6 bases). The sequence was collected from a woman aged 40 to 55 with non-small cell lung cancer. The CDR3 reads CSAPDPGLAYNEQFF. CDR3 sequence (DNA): TGCAGTGCTCCAGATCCGGGACTTGCCTACAATGAGCAGTTCTTC.